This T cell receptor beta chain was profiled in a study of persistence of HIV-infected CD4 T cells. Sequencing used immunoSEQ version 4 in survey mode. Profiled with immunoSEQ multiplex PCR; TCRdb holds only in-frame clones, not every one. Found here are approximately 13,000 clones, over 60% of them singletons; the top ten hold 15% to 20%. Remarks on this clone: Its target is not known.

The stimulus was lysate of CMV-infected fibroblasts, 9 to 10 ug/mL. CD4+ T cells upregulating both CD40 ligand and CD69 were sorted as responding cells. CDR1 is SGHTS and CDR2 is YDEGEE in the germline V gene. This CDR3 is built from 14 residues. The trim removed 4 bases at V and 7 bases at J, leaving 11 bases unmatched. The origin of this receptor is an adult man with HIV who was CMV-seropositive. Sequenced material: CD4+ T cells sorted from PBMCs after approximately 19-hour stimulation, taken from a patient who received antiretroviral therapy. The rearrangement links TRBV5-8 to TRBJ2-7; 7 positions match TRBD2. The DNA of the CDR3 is TGTGCCAGCAGCCTGGACGGACCCGGGGGGGAGCAGTACTTC. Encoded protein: CASSLDGPGGEQYF.